Shown below are 32 T cell receptor beta chains from a single sample sequenced in a study of blood T cell repertoires in COVID-19. Profiling relied on immunoSEQ multiplex PCR, and the TCRdb table lists in-frame clones only, not all of them. The sample consists of a few hundred thousand clones, over 75% of them appearing once. The sequencing input was PBMCs or T cells enriched from blood (not recorded which). These receptors were obtained from a woman aged 18-29 years who had recovered from COVID-19.

The gene calls are TRBV2 and TRBJ2-5, with no clear D. Germline V gives CDR1 SNHLY, CDR2 FYNNEI. The V end was cut by 4 bases, the J end by 0 bases, with 6 bases between. The CDR3 spans 13 residues. CDR3 sequence: CASSVAYQETQYF. CDR3 nucleotides: TGTGCCAGCAGTGTGGCTTACCAAGAGACCCAGTACTTC.

The chain is built from TRBV10-3 and TRBJ1-2; 8 nucleotides line up with TRBD1. Germline V gene lookup returns CDR1 ENHRY and CDR2 SYGVKD. This CDR3 is built from 14 residues. V lost 10 bases to trimming and J lost 6 bases; unmatched junction nucleotides: 13. CDR3 sequence (DNA): TGTGCCAGCGGGTTGGGACAGGCTTATAATGGCTACACCTTC. Translated, it gives CASGLGQAYNGYTF.

This clone has just a few counts. This rearrangement joins TRBV30 to TRBJ1-6; D is ambiguous. The CDR3 is made up of 14 amino acids. The V gene's germline CDR1 is GTSNPN and CDR2 SVGIG (reference sequence). Trimming took 0 bases from V and 4 from J, leaving 7 bases between them. The CDR3 sequence: CAWSVLTYNSPLHF. CDR3 sequence (DNA): TGTGCCTGGAGTGTTCTGACTTATAATTCACCCCTCCACTTT.

The rearrangement joins TRBV19 to TRBJ2-7; 10 bases are a match to TRBD1. Germline-derived CDR1 and CDR2 are LNHDA and SQIVND (reference sequence). V shed 5 bases and J 5 bases; nucleotides not matched to a gene: 3. This CDR3 has 13 residues. CDR3 coding DNA: TGTGCCAGTAGTTCCGGGACAGGGGACGAGCAGTACTTC. This codes for CASSSGTGDEQYF.

The chain couples TRBV9 to TRBJ1-6, with 9 bases that match TRBD1. V lost 0 bases and J lost 9; bases outside the gene matches: 4. This CDR3 region has 15 residues. Looked up from germline, CDR1 is SGDLS and CDR2 is YYNGEE. The CDR3 protein is CASSVETGGGSPLHF. CDR3 in DNA: TGTGCCAGCAGCGTAGAGACAGGGGGTGGTTCACCCCTCCACTTT.

This clone was detected once. The chain recombines TRBV28 with TRBJ2-1, with a tentative D call TRBD2 (6 bases). The CDR3 runs 17 residues. With 4 bases removed from V and 0 bases from J, the gap between germline ends came to 16 bases. The germline V gene encodes CDR1 MDHEN and CDR2 SYDVKM. For the CDR3, the DNA is TGTGCCAGCAGTTCGTCTAGCGTTACTAGCTCCTACAATGAGCAGTTCTTC. It encodes CASSSSSVTSSYNEQFF.

V usage is TRBV28 and J usage is TRBJ2-3; 9 nucleotides line up with TRBD2. The CDR3 loop spans 15 amino acids. Germline CDR1 and CDR2: MDHEN and SYDVKM. The junction had 6 bases not matched to a gene; V was cut back by 2 bases and J by 6 bases. The CDR3 nucleotides are TGTGCCAGCAGTTTAGCGGGAGGGCCGTCGGATACGCAGTATTTT. Amino acids: CASSLAGGPSDTQYF.

This clone was seen many times. The chain links TRBV5-1 to TRBJ1-1, with no clear D. The CDR3 covers 14 residues. The V gene's germline CDR1 is SGHRS and CDR2 YFSETQ. The V end was cut by 0 bases, the J end by 0 bases, with 6 bases between. The CDR3 loop is CASSLDGMNTEAFF. The CDR3, as DNA: TGCGCCAGCAGCTTGGACGGTATGAACACTGAAGCTTTCTTT.

This chain links TRBV3-1 (or the pseudogene TRBV3-2) with TRBJ1-2, with unresolved D. The V and J ends lost 4 bases and 4 bases respectively, with 10 bases between them. Per the germline V gene, CDR1 is LGHDT and CDR2 is YNNKEL (reference sequence). The CDR3 sequence is 13 residues long. The CDR3 DNA sequence: TGTGCCAGCAGCCCGGGAGTAGCCTATGGCTACACCTTC. Protein product: CASSPGVAYGYTF.

This clone was seen more than once but under ten times. This chain's CDR3 is CASSFGVGYTF. The DNA of the CDR3 is TGTGCCAGCAGCTTCGGAGTAGGCTACACCTTC. The V gene is TRBV5-5, the J gene TRBJ1-2, with no clear D. The CDR3 spans 11 residues. The V and J ends lost 2 bases and 8 bases respectively, with 7 bases between them. Germline V gives CDR1 SGHKS, CDR2 YYEKEE (reference sequence).

J is TRBJ2-1 and V is TRBV6-5; TRBD2 agrees at 8 bases. V was pared by 8 bases and J by 8 bases, with 2 bases of the junction left unmatched. The CDR3 sequence is 11 residues long. Germline CDR1 MNHEY, CDR2 SVGAGI. CDR3 in DNA: TGTGCCAGCCTACTAGCGGATGAGCAGTTCTTC. Translated, it gives CASLLADEQFF.

CDR3 sequence: CASSLSGGLANQNEQFF. The CDR3 nucleotides are TGTGCCAGCAGTTTATCAGGAGGACTAGCGAATCAAAATGAGCAGTTCTTC. The chain recombines TRBV27 with TRBJ2-1, with 9 nucleotides matching TRBD2. The V segment lost 0 bases and the J segment 7 bases; nucleotides outside the gene matches: 10. The germline gives CDR1 MNHEY, CDR2 SMNVEV (reference sequence). The CDR3 length is 17 residues.

The genes are TRBV5-1 and TRBJ1-2, with 9 positions matching TRBD1. From germline, CDR1 is SGHRS and CDR2 YFSETQ. V trimming: 1 base; J trimming: 6 bases; junction bases outside the gene matches: 1. There are 13 residues in the CDR3. This CDR3 reads CASSLTGGDGYTF. CDR3 DNA sequence: TGCGCCAGCAGCTTGACAGGGGGCGATGGCTACACCTTC.

The genes are TRBV24-1 and TRBJ1-5; 9 positions agree with TRBD1. CDR1 is KGHDR, CDR2 SFDVKD, per germline. The J segment lost 9 bases and the V segment lost 7 bases, leaving 15 bases of the junction unmatched. This CDR3 has 16 amino acids. The CDR3 coding sequence is TGTGCCACCAGGGCCGGGACAGGGTGTTTCGAGCGGCCCCAGCATTTT. Its translation is CATRAGTGCFERPQHF.

The chain recombines TRBV6-5 with TRBJ2-1; possibly TRBD1 for D (5 bases). The germline gives CDR1 MNHEY, CDR2 SVGAGI. V was cut by 4 bases and J by 7 bases, with 14 bases left in between. The length of the CDR3 is 14 residues. In DNA form, the CDR3 reads TGTGCCAGCAGTTCAAGGGGCGCGTCGAATGAGCAGTTCTTC. Translating gives CASSSRGASNEQFF.

V and J are TRBV7-6 and TRBJ2-1; 9 bases fit TRBD2. The CDR3 is 16 residues long. Germline CDR1 reads SGHVS; CDR2 reads FNYEAQ. V dropped 5 bases and J dropped 7; count of bases not matched to a gene: 12. As DNA, the CDR3 is TGTGCCAGCAGCCCCCATGCTAGCGGGGCAACGAATGAGCAGTTCTTC. It codes for CASSPHASGATNEQFF.

The chain is built from TRBV3-1 (or the pseudogene TRBV3-2) and TRBJ1-5, with D possibly matching TRBD1 (5 bases). The V end lost 6 bases, the J end lost 5 bases, and 11 bases lay between the germline ends. This CDR3 is built from 13 residues. Germline assignment: CDR1 LGHDT and CDR2 YNNKEL (reference sequence). CDR3 in amino acids: CASSTAGDQPQHF. Here the CDR3 DNA reads TGTGCCAGCAGTACAGCGGGGGATCAGCCCCAGCATTTT.

This chain links TRBV5-1 with TRBJ2-3, with D perhaps TRBD2 (6 bases). The ends were cut back, 3 bases at V and 6 bases at J, with 11 bases in the middle. The CDR3 spans 13 residues. The germline V gene has CDR1 SGHRS and CDR2 YFSETQ. In DNA, the CDR3 is TGCGCCAGCAGCTGGACTAACTCGGATACGCAGTATTTT. It encodes CASSWTNSDTQYF.

The chain joins TRBV3-1 (or the pseudogene TRBV3-2) to TRBJ1-2; the D is unclear. Germline lookup yields CDR1 LGHDT and CDR2 YNNKEL (reference sequence). Trimming shortened V by 2 bases and J by 8 bases, and 9 bases separated the two germline ends. CDR3 length: 12 amino acids. The CDR3 here is CASSQSGRGYTF. CDR3 nucleotides: TGTGCCAGCAGCCAATCTGGGCGAGGCTACACCTTC.

The J gene is TRBJ2-7, the V gene TRBV9, with 8 bases that match TRBD2. Germline-derived CDR1 and CDR2 are SGDLS and YYNGEE. The V gene end was trimmed by 3 bases and the J gene end by 0 bases; junction bases not matched to a gene: 8. The CDR3 loop spans 16 amino acids. The CDR3 nucleotides are TGTGCCAGCAGCGCCCGTAGCGGGGCTAGCTCCTACGAGCAGTACTTC. Translation gives CASSARSGASSYEQYF. Using reference TRBV9 and TRBJ2-7 for the parts outside the CDR3, the full variable domain is DSGVTQTPKHLITATGQRVTLRCSPRSGDLSVYWYQQSLDQGLQFLIQYYNGEERAKGNILERFSAQQFPDLHSELNLSSLELGDSALYFCASSARSGASSYEQYFGPGTRLTVT.

The rearrangement uses TRBV27 and TRBJ1-1; D is perhaps TRBD1 (5 bases). V was cut by 3 bases and J by 4 bases, with 15 bases left in between. This CDR3 is 15 amino acids long. The germline V gene encodes CDR1 MNHEY and CDR2 SMNVEV (reference sequence). CDR3 bases: TGTGCCAGCAGTTTGGAACGGGGGTTGTTCACTGAAGCTTTCTTT. Its protein product is CASSLERGLFTEAFF.

This clone was detected only once. The J gene is TRBJ2-3, the V gene TRBV10-3, with 7 bases aligning to TRBD1. Germline assignment: CDR1 ENHRY and CDR2 SYGVKD. The ends lost 0 bases at V and 5 bases at J; junction bases unmatched: 2. This CDR3 has 14 amino acids. CDR3 nucleotide sequence: TGTGCCATCAGTGAGTCGGCAGGGGGAGATACGCAGTATTTT. It yields the protein CAISESAGGDTQYF.

The rearrangement links TRBV11-1 to TRBJ1-6; unclear D gene. V gave up 5 bases and J gave up 0 bases, with 5 bases separating them. The germline V gene encodes CDR1 SGHAT and CDR2 FQDESV (reference sequence). This CDR3 comprises 14 residues. The CDR3 DNA follows: TGTGCCAGCAGCCTTAGCTCCTATAATTCACCCCTCCACTTT. Its protein is CASSLSSYNSPLHF.

CDR3 residues: CASSQGEGVGGTEAFF. Here the CDR3 DNA reads TGTGCCAGCTCCCAAGGGGAAGGAGTAGGTGGTACTGAAGCTTTCTTT. The chain uses TRBV18 and TRBJ1-1; tentatively, D is TRBD1 (5 bases). Germline V CDR1 and CDR2: KGHSH, LQKENI. V was shortened by 6 bases and J by 5 bases, with 22 bases between the two germline ends. The CDR3 has 16 residues.

This chain links TRBV6-5 with TRBJ1-1, with 9 nucleotides matching TRBD1. The length of the CDR3 is 14 residues. Germline V gene lookup returns CDR1 MNHEY and CDR2 SVGAGI. Unmatched junction bases numbered 6, after V lost 6 bases and J lost 4 bases. The CDR3: CASRYRGQATEAFF. CDR3 coding DNA: TGTGCCAGCAGGTACAGGGGGCAGGCCACTGAAGCTTTCTTT.

V and J are TRBV3-1 (or the pseudogene TRBV3-2) and TRBJ2-3, with 10 bases aligning to TRBD2. The J segment lost 4 bases and the V segment lost 0 bases, leaving 7 bases of the junction unmatched. Germline CDR1 and CDR2: LGHDT and YNNKEL (reference sequence). This CDR3 has 17 amino acids. Here the CDR3 DNA reads TGTGCCAGCAGCCAAGAGCGGCTAGCGGGGGTAGCAGATACGCAGTATTTT. Protein sequence: CASSQERLAGVADTQYF.

This chain connects TRBV28 to TRBJ1-6; TRBD1 might be the D (6 bases). The CDR3 is made up of 16 amino acids. V lost 6 bases and J lost 4, with 16 bases in between. Germline V gene data show CDR1 as MDHEN and CDR2 as SYDVKM. This CDR3 reads CASSFTGNPYNSPLHF. CDR3 DNA: TGTGCCAGCAGCTTTACAGGGAATCCGTATAATTCACCCCTCCACTTT. The full variable domain, in which reference TRBV28 and TRBJ1-6 provide the parts outside the CDR3, is DVKVTQSSRYLVKRTGEKVFLECVQDMDHENMFWYRQDPGLGLRLIYFSYDVKMKEKGDIPEGYSVSREKKERFSLILESASTNQTSMYLCASSFTGNPYNSPLHFGNGTRLTVT.

The rearrangement joins TRBV9 to TRBJ2-1; possible D gene TRBD2, 6 bases. V dropped 0 bases and J dropped 6 bases, with 13 bases sitting between them. CDR3 length: 15 residues. Germline CDR1 reads SGDLS; CDR2 reads YYNGEE. The CDR3 spells CASSVAGASGNEQFF. DNA for the CDR3: TGTGCCAGCAGCGTAGCGGGAGCGAGTGGCAATGAGCAGTTCTTC. The entire variable domain, with the rest obtained from reference TRBV9 and TRBJ2-1, is as follows: DSGVTQTPKHLITATGQRVTLRCSPRSGDLSVYWYQQSLDQGLQFLIQYYNGEERAKGNILERFSAQQFPDLHSELNLSSLELGDSALYFCASSVAGASGNEQFFGPGTRLTVL.

The chain couples TRBV5-1 to TRBJ2-3; a possible D gene is TRBD1 (6 bases). Looked up from germline, CDR1 is SGHRS and CDR2 is YFSETQ. The CDR3 is 16 residues long. The ends were cut back, 0 bases at V and 0 bases at J, with 11 bases in the middle. CDR3 nucleotide sequence: TGCGCCAGCAGCTTGGAGGGGACAACGAGCACAGATACGCAGTATTTT. Protein sequence: CASSLEGTTSTDTQYF.

V and J are TRBV18 and TRBJ1-2, with 7 bases lining up with TRBD1. The junction had 7 bases not matched to a gene; V was cut back by 3 bases and J by 0 bases. Germline CDR1 and CDR2: KGHSH and LQKENI. This CDR3 spans 16 amino acids. CDR3 residues: CASSPVDRAANYGYTF. In DNA, the CDR3 is TGTGCCAGCTCACCGGTTGACAGGGCAGCTAACTATGGCTACACCTTC. Combining the CDR3 with reference TRBV18 and TRBJ1-2 gives the whole variable domain NAGVMQNPRHLVRRRGQEARLRCSPMKGHSHVYWYRQLPEEGLKFMVYLQKENIIDESGMPKERFSAEFPKEGPSILRIQQVVRGDSAAYFCASSPVDRAANYGYTFGSGTRLTVV.

The J gene is TRBJ1-1, the V gene TRBV9; 8 bases line up with TRBD1. The germline V gene encodes CDR1 SGDLS and CDR2 YYNGEE. The CDR3 runs 15 residues. V was pared by 2 bases and J by 3 bases, with 6 bases of the junction left unmatched. This chain's CDR3 is CASSVTGAADTEAFF. The CDR3, as DNA: TGTGCCAGCAGCGTGACAGGGGCGGCAGACACTGAAGCTTTCTTT.

This clone was detected once. The chain employs TRBV12-1 and TRBJ2-3; the table's D gene call, TRBD2, was not cross checked with the DNA. TRBV12-1 is a pseudogene. The CDR3 loop spans 17 amino acids. The DNA of the CDR3 is TGTGCCAGCAGCCCCCGCCGGACTAGCGGGAGTTTCGATACGCAGTATTTT. It encodes CASSPRRTSGSFDTQYF.